The 18 T cell receptor beta chains given below trace back to one sample, sequenced in a study of beta chain features in type 1 diabetes. cDNA synthesis used the whole RNA isolate, giving expressed TCRB sequences. Sequencing used immunoSEQ multiplex PCR; TCRdb keeps in-frame clones, though not all of them. Here the sample spans 60,000 or so clones, approximately 59% being singletons. The material sequenced was Tregs from blood. Receptor source: a woman under 30 in good health.

V usage is TRBV5-4 and J usage is TRBJ2-1; 11 bases are a match to TRBD1. There are 15 residues in the CDR3. V was clipped by 4 bases and J by 7 bases; unmatched bases: 7. Germline V CDR1 and CDR2: SGHNT, YYREEE (reference sequence). The DNA for the CDR3 is TGTGCCAGCAGCCCCCGGACAGGGGGCCTGAATGAGCAGTTCTTC. Residues: CASSPRTGGLNEQFF.

This clone was detected only once. The gene calls are TRBV4-1 and TRBJ2-2, with 7 bases matching TRBD1. Trimming removed 0 bases from V and 5 bases from J; junction bases left unmatched: 6. Germline V gene data show CDR1 as MGHRA and CDR2 as YSYEKL. CDR3 length: 16 amino acids. Here the CDR3 DNA reads TGCGCCAGCAGCCAAGATTCCAGGGGGATTACCGGGGAGCTGTTTTTT. Protein product: CASSQDSRGITGELFF.

This rearrangement joins TRBV18 to TRBJ2-5; 8 bases line up with TRBD2. Matching the DNA end better, TRBJ2-7 makes the J call doubtful. This CDR3 has 12 residues. CDR1 is KGHSH and CDR2 is LQKENI in the germline V gene. The CDR3 is CASSTSGYEQYF. The CDR3 DNA is TGTGCCAGCTCCACTAGCGGTTACGAGCAGTACTTC.

This clone turned up a few times. As DNA, the CDR3 is TGTGCCAGCAGCCCCGGCAGGGCGAGCTATGGCTACACCTTC. It yields the protein CASSPGRASYGYTF. V is TRBV2 and J is TRBJ1-2; TRBD1 is a possible D gene (5 bases). The CDR3 sequence is 14 residues long. The V end lost 6 bases, the J end lost 4 bases, and 15 bases lay between the germline ends. CDR1 and CDR2 (germline): SNHLY, FYNNEI.

The chain recombines TRBV6-5 with TRBJ2-1; 7 bases fit TRBD1. Trimming took 10 bases from V and 0 from J; bases not matched to a gene: 9. CDR1 and CDR2 from the germline V gene are MNHEY and SVGAGI. CDR3 length equals 15 residues. CDR3 amino acids: CATDAGTVSYNEQFF. For the CDR3, the DNA is TGTGCCACGGATGCCGGGACAGTCTCCTACAATGAGCAGTTCTTC.

The CDR3 spells CAISPGGEKLFF. CDR3 DNA: TGTGCCATCAGCCCGGGGGGCGAAAAACTGTTTTTT. The chain recombines TRBV10-3 with TRBJ1-4, with D possibly being TRBD1 (6 bases). The CDR3 extends over 12 amino acids. V was clipped by 6 bases and J by 8 bases, with 10 bases between them. The germline CDR1 and CDR2 sequences are ENHRY and SYGVKD.

The genes are TRBV4-1 and TRBJ1-4; TRBD1 agrees at 7 bases. Germline CDR1 is MGHRA and CDR2 is YSYEKL. Germline trimming cut 4 bases from V and 8 bases from J; bases unmatched to any gene: 7. The CDR3 runs to 14 residues. The CDR3 sequence is CASSRRQGEEKLFF. In DNA, the CDR3 is TGCGCCAGCAGCCGAAGACAGGGAGAAGAAAAACTGTTTTTT.

This clone was seen more than once but under ten times. The chain combines TRBV2 with TRBJ2-3; 8 bases are a match to TRBD2. The J segment lost 4 bases and the V segment lost 8 bases, leaving 17 bases of the junction unmatched. Germline-derived CDR1 and CDR2 are SNHLY and FYNNEI. This CDR3 has 17 amino acids. CDR3 region: CASPVLREREIPDTQYF. In nucleotides, the CDR3 is TGTGCCAGCCCCGTCTTACGTGAGCGGGAGATCCCAGATACGCAGTATTTT. The full variable domain, completed using reference TRBV2 and TRBJ2-3, is EPEVTQTPSHQVTQMGQEVILRCVPISNHLYFYWYRQILGQKVEFLVSFYNNEISEKSEIFDDQFSVERPDGSNFTLKIRSTKLEDSAMYFCASPVLREREIPDTQYFGPGTRLTVL.

The chain links TRBV4-2 to TRBJ1-5; a weak D match, TRBD1 (6 bases). This CDR3 is 18 amino acids long. The germline V gene has CDR1 LGHNA and CDR2 YNFKEQ. Trimming left V 1 base short and J 4 bases short, with 20 bases between. The CDR3 DNA reads as TGTGCCAGCAGCCAAGGTTCAGGGGCCTCCGGGGGGAATCAGCCCCAGCATTTT. This sequence encodes CASSQGSGASGGNQPQHF.

This clone was seen a single time. The chain employs TRBV7-6 and TRBJ2-5, with D possibly being TRBD2 (6 bases). With the DNA end fitting TRBJ2-7 better, the J assignment may be wrong. The germline V gene has CDR1 SGHVS and CDR2 FNYEAQ. This CDR3 comprises 15 residues. The CDR3 sequence: CASSLTLGGTYEQYF. The CDR3 DNA reads TGTGCCAGCAGCTTAACGCTGGGGGGTACGTACGAGCAGTACTTC.

This rearrangement joins TRBV4-3 to TRBJ1-6, with 7 positions matching TRBD1. V dropped 1 base and J dropped 6; count of bases not matched to a gene: 3. From germline, CDR1 is LGHNA and CDR2 YSLEER. There are 15 residues in the CDR3. CDR3 bases: TGCGCCAGCAGCCAAGGACAGGGCTTTAATTCACCCCTCCACTTT. Translation gives CASSQGQGFNSPLHF.

V usage is TRBV30 and J usage is TRBJ2-7; D is possibly TRBD1 (6 bases). Per the germline V gene, CDR1 is GTSNPN and CDR2 is SVGIG (reference sequence). Trimming removed 4 bases at V and 7 bases at J, with 17 bases between. This CDR3 contains 13 residues. This CDR3 reads CAWTGAHVGEQYF. The CDR3 bases are TGTGCCTGGACAGGGGCCCACGTTGGGGAGCAGTACTTC.

V and J are TRBV30 and TRBJ1-6, with 7 bases lining up with TRBD1. The CDR3 totals 13 residues. The trim removed 2 bases at V and 10 bases at J, leaving 5 bases unmatched. Looked up from germline, CDR1 is GTSNPN and CDR2 is SVGIG (reference sequence). CDR3 sequence reads: CAWSNQGGSPLHF. The CDR3 bases are TGTGCCTGGAGTAATCAGGGGGGCTCACCCCTCCACTTT.

This clone was counted between two and nine times. The chain combines TRBV5-1 with TRBJ2-5; D may be TRBD2 (5 bases). The end of the DNA aligns better with TRBJ2-7, so the J call may be wrong. The CDR3 length is 15 residues. The germline V gene encodes CDR1 SGHRS and CDR2 YFSETQ. As DNA, the CDR3 is TGCGCCAGCAGCCAAGACCCGGGGATATCCTACGAGCAGTACTTC. As protein: CASSQDPGISYEQYF.

J is TRBJ2-7 and V is TRBV6-1; 7 bases agree with TRBD1. CDR3 length: 12 residues. Germline V gene sequence: CDR1 MNHNS, CDR2 SASEGT. The J segment lost 0 bases and the V segment lost 8 bases, leaving 1 base of the junction unmatched. This chain's CDR3 is CASRDSSYEQYF. The CDR3 DNA follows: TGTGCCAGCCGGGACAGCTCCTACGAGCAGTACTTC.

The V call is TRBV30, the J call TRBJ2-7; D possibly corresponds to TRBD2 (7 bases). This CDR3 spans 14 amino acids. V lost 0 bases and J 6 bases, leaving 15 bases between the germline ends. Germline CDR1 and CDR2: GTSNPN and SVGIG (reference sequence). CDR3 DNA: TGTGCCTGGAGTGTCGGGGGGCTTCTTTCCGAGCAGTACTTC. Translating gives CAWSVGGLLSEQYF.

The V and J genes are TRBV4-2 and TRBJ1-5; 8 bases agree with TRBD1. CDR1 is LGHNA, CDR2 YNFKEQ, per germline. Trimming at V came to 1 base and at J to 0 bases, leaving 5 bases not matched to a gene. This CDR3 spans 17 amino acids. The DNA for the CDR3 is TGTGCCAGCAGCCAAGGGGACAGGAGCTATAGCAATCAGCCCCAGCATTTT. As protein: CASSQGDRSYSNQPQHF.

By sample fraction, this clone is medium-sized (0.01 to 0.1%). The chain has TRBV7-9 and TRBJ1-1; a weak D match, TRBD1 (6 bases). This CDR3 spans 14 amino acids. With 3 bases removed from V and 2 bases from J, the gap between germline ends came to 10 bases. CDR1 is SEHNR and CDR2 is FQNEAQ in the germline V gene (reference sequence). The CDR3 coding sequence is TGTGCCAGCAGCTTTGGGACACCAAACACTGAAGCTTTCTTT. This encodes CASSFGTPNTEAFF.